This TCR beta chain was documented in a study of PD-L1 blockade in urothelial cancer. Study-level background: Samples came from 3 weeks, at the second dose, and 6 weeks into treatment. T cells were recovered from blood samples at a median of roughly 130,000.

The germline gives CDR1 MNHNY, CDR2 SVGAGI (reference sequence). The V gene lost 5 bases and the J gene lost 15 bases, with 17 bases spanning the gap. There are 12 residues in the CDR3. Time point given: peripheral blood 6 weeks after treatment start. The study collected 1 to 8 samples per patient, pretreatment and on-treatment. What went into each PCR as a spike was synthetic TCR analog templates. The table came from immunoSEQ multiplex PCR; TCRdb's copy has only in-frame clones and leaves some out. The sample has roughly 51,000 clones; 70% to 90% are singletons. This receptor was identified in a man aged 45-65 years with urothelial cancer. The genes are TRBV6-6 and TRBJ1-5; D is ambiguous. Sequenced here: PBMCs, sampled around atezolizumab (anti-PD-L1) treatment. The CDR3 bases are TGTGCCAGCAGTATCTCCACCCTGGCCCGGCATTTT. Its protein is CASSISTLARHF.